This TCR beta chain appears in the sequencing data of a study of CD8+ T cells in alopecia areata. Across the whole study: Patients received oral tofacitinib, 5 to 10 mg twice daily, for moderate-to-severe alopecia areata. Whole-study results and caveats: Lesional scalp displayed greater clonality than normal scalp, most notably in alopecia totalis/universalis.

RNA was isolated and reverse transcribed to cDNA, the sequencing template. Clones were read by immunoSEQ multiplex PCR, and TCRdb kept only the in-frame ones, dropping some. The sample consists of about 150,000 clones, around 55% of them appearing once. V lost 0 bases and J lost 3, with 7 bases in between. CDR1 and CDR2 (germline): SGHDT, YYEEEE. The CDR3 totals 13 residues. Note on this clone: Its antigen is unknown.

Sequencing was performed on CD8+ T cells sorted from blood, taken at week 0. The clonotype comes from a human donor with alopecia areata. The V and J genes are TRBV5-6 and TRBJ2-7; the D is unclear. CDR3 region: CASSLGPGYEQYF. DNA for the CDR3: TGTGCCAGCAGCTTGGGACCGGGCTACGAGCAGTACTTC.